The next 27 T cell receptor beta chains were all read from a single sample in a study of sequential checkpoint blockade in melanoma. Stated treatment: randomized to nivolumab then ipilimumab (arm A) or the reverse (arm B). Produced via immunoSEQ multiplex PCR; TCRdb's table is partial and in-frame only. The data show around 20,000 clones, over 80% seen once. Sequences were derived from CD8+ T cells sorted from blood (inferred from file names), sampled from a patient given nivolumab and ipilimumab in sequence. These receptors all come from a human donor with melanoma.

The chain links TRBV11-2 to TRBJ1-1, with D maybe TRBD1 (5 bases). V was cut by 6 bases and J by 2 bases, with 22 bases left in between. The CDR3 length is 17 residues. Germline assignment: CDR1 SGHAT and CDR2 FQNNGV. CDR3 DNA sequence: TGTGCCAGCAGATTTGGACCTCGGGGGACGGGTAACACTGAAGCTTTCTTT. It specifies CASRFGPRGTGNTEAFF.

The chain combines TRBV6-6 with TRBJ2-3, with 7 bases identical to TRBD1. The germline CDR1 and CDR2 sequences are MNHNY and SVGAGI (reference sequence). This CDR3 is 16 amino acids long. The trim removed 6 bases at V and 0 bases at J, leaving 9 bases unmatched. CDR3: CASRGEGQDSTDTQYF. In DNA, the CDR3 is TGTGCCAGCAGGGGGGAAGGACAGGATAGCACAGATACGCAGTATTTT.

The chain links TRBV4-3 to TRBJ2-7; D perhaps matches TRBD1 (5 bases). V lost 1 base and J 5 bases, leaving 15 bases between the germline ends. CDR3 length equals 15 residues. CDR1 and CDR2 (germline): LGHNA, YSLEER. The CDR3 DNA sequence: TGCGCCAGCAGCCAAGCTCCTTCAGGGTCTCACGAGCAGTACTTC. Translation: CASSQAPSGSHEQYF.

This sequence joins TRBV7-9 and TRBJ1-5, with D hard to call. The CDR3 contains 13 residues. V was clipped by 4 bases and J by 5 bases, with 9 bases between them. Per germline, CDR1 SEHNR and CDR2 FQNEAQ (reference sequence). The CDR3 DNA is TGTGCCAGCAGCTCCGGCGGGGATCAGCCCCAGCATTTT. The encoded protein is CASSSGGDQPQHF.

About this clone itself: One junction end disagrees with the germline gene, perhaps due to a read error. This rearrangement joins TRBV7-7 to TRBJ1-1; D is undetermined. The germline gives CDR1 SSHAT, CDR2 FNYEAQ (reference sequence). CDR3 size: 13 residues. CDR3 protein: CASSVARGSEAFF. The CDR3, as DNA: TGTGCTAGCAGCGTAGCCCGCGGGTCCGAAGCTTTCTTT.

This clone has just a few counts. The DNA of the CDR3 is TGCGCCAGCAGCCAAGAGGGAGTCAGTGGGGCCAACGTCCTGACTTTC. Translating it yields CASSQEGVSGANVLTF. The gene calls are TRBV4-3 and TRBJ2-6; TRBD2 might be the D (5 bases). This CDR3 is 16 amino acids long. Germline values: CDR1 LGHNA, CDR2 YSLEER. V was pared by 0 bases and J by 3 bases, with 9 bases between.

This clone was found a few times. The chain recombines TRBV6-1 with TRBJ2-3, with 11 nucleotides matching TRBD1. Per the germline V gene, CDR1 is MNHNS and CDR2 is SASEGT. V lost 1 base and J lost 4; bases outside the gene matches: 1. The CDR3 length is 15 residues. CDR3 DNA: TGTGCCAGCAGTGAAGGGACAGGGGGCGCAGATACGCAGTATTTT. It translates to CASSEGTGGADTQYF.

This chain links TRBV11-2 with TRBJ1-1; D remains ambiguous. CDR3 length: 13 amino acids. V was clipped by 0 bases and J by 5 bases, with 7 bases between them. Germline lookup yields CDR1 SGHAT and CDR2 FQNNGV. The CDR3 region has the DNA TGTGCCAGCAGCTTAGATCTGCGGACTGAAGCTTTCTTT. Translation: CASSLDLRTEAFF.

The V and J genes are TRBV9 and TRBJ2-7, with D perhaps TRBD2 (7 bases). From germline, CDR1 is SGDLS and CDR2 YYNGEE. The CDR3 is 14 amino acids. V dropped 4 bases and J dropped 6 bases, with 17 bases sitting between them. The CDR3 coding sequence is TGTGCCAGCAGCCAGATCCGAGGGGGGGGCGAGCAGTACTTC. It is translated as CASSQIRGGGEQYF.

This clone has more than one count but fewer than ten. The chain is built from TRBV14 and TRBJ2-7; 9 bases are a match to TRBD2. Germline V lookup: CDR1 SGHDN, CDR2 FVKESK. The CDR3 has 14 amino acids. V was pared by 2 bases and J by 6 bases, with 5 bases of the junction left unmatched. This CDR3 reads CASSQLAGHCEQYF. CDR3 sequence (DNA): TGTGCCAGCAGCCAACTAGCGGGGCACTGCGAGCAGTACTTC. Drawing the rest from reference TRBV14 and TRBJ2-7, the complete variable domain is EAGVTQFPSHSVIEKGQTVTLRCDPISGHDNLYWYRRVMGKEIKFLLHFVKESKQDESGMPNNRFLAERTGGTYSTLKVQPAELEDSGVYFCASSQLAGHCEQYFGPGTRLTVT.

The chain carries TRBV28 and TRBJ2-7, with D perhaps matching TRBD2 (5 bases). Germline CDR1 MDHEN, CDR2 SYDVKM. This CDR3 contains 12 residues. Trimming left V 8 bases short and J 6 bases short, with 14 bases between. The DNA for the CDR3 is TGTGCCAGCTATCCTGGCGGGTCCGAGCAGTACTTC. Translation: CASYPGGSEQYF.

The genes are TRBV27 and TRBJ1-1, with D perhaps matching TRBD1 (6 bases). The V end lost 1 base, the J end lost 4 bases, and 10 bases lay between the germline ends. Germline values: CDR1 MNHEY, CDR2 SMNVEV (reference sequence). The CDR3 is made up of 14 amino acids. The CDR3 reads CASSLLGGATEAFF. The CDR3 bases are TGTGCCAGCAGTTTATTAGGGGGGGCCACTGAAGCTTTCTTT.

The chain couples TRBV5-1 to TRBJ2-7; D perhaps matches TRBD1 (5 bases). With 0 bases removed from V and 7 bases from J, the gap between germline ends came to 14 bases. The germline V gene has CDR1 SGHRS and CDR2 YFSETQ. This CDR3 has 14 amino acids. CDR3 in amino acids: CASSLANGAGEQYF. The CDR3 DNA sequence: TGCGCCAGCAGCTTGGCCAATGGGGCTGGTGAGCAGTACTTC.

Regarding this clone: At the DNA level, this CDR3 is encoded by other sequences in the same sample as well. This chain uses TRBV27 with TRBJ2-7, with D possibly being TRBD1 (6 bases). The CDR3 has 12 residues. Trimming took off 6 bases at V and 4 bases at J, with 10 bases between the two ends. Germline lookup yields CDR1 MNHEY and CDR2 SMNVEV (reference sequence). CDR3 protein: CASSSQGYEQYF. CDR3 in DNA: TGTGCCAGCAGCTCCCAGGGGTACGAGCAGTACTTC.

The V call is TRBV5-6, the J call TRBJ2-3; 10 bases are shared with TRBD2. The CDR3 covers 15 residues. CDR1 SGHDT and CDR2 YYEEEE come from the germline V gene. V dropped 2 bases and J dropped 0; count of bases not matched to a gene: 0. As DNA, the CDR3 is TGTGCCAGCAGCTTACTAGCGGGGAGCACAGATACGCAGTATTTT. Amino acids: CASSLLAGSTDTQYF.

V usage is TRBV5-1 and J usage is TRBJ2-5, with D possibly matching TRBD2 (6 bases). Germline values: CDR1 SGHRS, CDR2 YFSETQ. The CDR3 consists of 14 residues. The V end was cut by 3 bases, the J end by 3 bases, with 12 bases between. CDR3: CASSYRGSEETQYF. The CDR3 nucleotides are TGCGCCAGCAGCTACCGGGGGAGCGAAGAGACCCAGTACTTC.

J is TRBJ1-1 and V is TRBV19; D perhaps matches TRBD1 (5 bases). Trimming cost V 2 bases and J 4 bases, with 8 bases left between them. This CDR3 is 13 amino acids long. Germline loops: CDR1 LNHDA, CDR2 SQIVND (reference sequence). Here the CDR3 reads CASSILQGTEAFF. CDR3 nucleotide sequence: TGTGCCAGTAGTATACTTCAGGGCACTGAAGCTTTCTTT.

This chain joins TRBV14 and TRBJ2-1; D uncertain. This CDR3 contains 13 residues. V lost 0 bases to trimming and J lost 10 bases, with 10 bases between them. The germline V gene has CDR1 SGHDN and CDR2 FVKESK. CDR3 in DNA: TGTGCCAGCAGCCAAGATTACAGTGCCGAGCAGTTCTTC. It yields the protein CASSQDYSAEQFF.

V is TRBV9 and J is TRBJ2-1; 10 bases are a match to TRBD2. The germline CDR1 and CDR2 sequences are SGDLS and YYNGEE. This CDR3 is 16 amino acids long. The ends lost 2 bases at V and 8 bases at J; junction bases unmatched: 10. CDR3 amino acids: CASSVSRLAGRHEQFF. The CDR3 coding sequence is TGTGCCAGCAGCGTTTCCCGACTAGCGGGCAGACATGAGCAGTTCTTC.

This clone has just a few counts. The rearrangement joins TRBV9 to TRBJ2-3, with D tentatively TRBD2 (7 bases). This CDR3 contains 15 residues. Trimming removed 3 bases from V and 4 bases from J, with 15 bases in between. Germline CDR1 SGDLS, CDR2 YYNGEE. The CDR3 region is CASSAGGGPPDTQYF. The CDR3 bases are TGTGCCAGCAGCGCCGGCGGGGGCCCCCCAGATACGCAGTATTTT.

V is TRBV5-6 and J is TRBJ2-7; D unresolved. Trimming shortened V by 0 bases and J by 0 bases, and 13 bases separated the two germline ends. The CDR3 runs 16 residues. Germline V gene lookup returns CDR1 SGHDT and CDR2 YYEEEE. This CDR3 is CASSLVLALSSYEQYF. The CDR3 nucleotides are TGTGCCAGCAGCTTGGTCTTAGCACTAAGCTCCTACGAGCAGTACTTC.

The genes are TRBV7-9 and TRBJ2-7, with unresolved D. The length of the CDR3 is 15 residues. Per germline, CDR1 SEHNR and CDR2 FQNEAQ (reference sequence). V lost 4 bases, J lost 0 bases, and 13 bases lay in between. The CDR3 sequence is CASSSTKLYSYEQYF. The CDR3 nucleotides are TGTGCCAGCAGCTCTACGAAATTGTACTCCTACGAGCAGTACTTC. The variable domain in full, with the rest retrieved from reference TRBV7-9 and TRBJ2-7, is DTGVSQNPRHKITKRGQNVTFRCDPISEHNRLYWYRQTLGQGPEFLTYFQNEAQLEKSRLLSDRFSAERPKGSFSTLEIQRTEQGDSAMYLCASSSTKLYSYEQYFGPGTRLTVT.

The count of this clone is one. The V call is TRBV7-2, the J call TRBJ1-5, with D hard to call. Trimming left V 1 base short and J 9 bases short, with 19 bases between. The CDR3 consists of 16 residues. CDR1 is SGHTA and CDR2 is FQGNSA in the germline V gene. CDR3 protein: CASSLEGNFDYGPQHF. CDR3 in DNA: TGTGCCAGCAGCTTAGAAGGGAATTTTGACTACGGGCCCCAGCATTTT.

V and J are TRBV9 and TRBJ2-1; 8 nucleotides agree with TRBD2. V dropped 7 bases and J dropped 10; count of bases not matched to a gene: 16. In germline, CDR1 is SGDLS, CDR2 YYNGEE. The CDR3 is 15 amino acids. CDR3 amino acids: CASALNCGGREEQFF. The CDR3 coding sequence is TGTGCCAGCGCCTTAAATTGCGGGGGGCGGGAGGAGCAGTTCTTC.

The chain has TRBV18 and TRBJ2-7; D is possibly TRBD1 (6 bases). The CDR3 consists of 18 residues. V was shortened by 3 bases and J by 7 bases, with 28 bases between the two germline ends. The germline gives CDR1 KGHSH, CDR2 LQKENI. In nucleotides, the CDR3 is TGTGCCAGCTCACCTCCGGGACACCAGCCATCCCGTACAAGGGAGCAGTACTTC. The encoded protein is CASSPPGHQPSRTREQYF.

J is TRBJ2-3 and V is TRBV14; 9 positions match TRBD1. V lost 3 bases to trimming and J lost 4 bases; unmatched junction nucleotides: 11. The CDR3 totals 17 residues. Germline V CDR1 and CDR2: SGHDN, FVKESK. The CDR3 is CASSHPWTGVVADTQYF. The DNA for the CDR3 is TGTGCCAGCAGCCACCCTTGGACAGGGGTAGTGGCAGATACGCAGTATTTT.

V gene TRBV7-2 combines with J gene TRBJ2-3; D might be TRBD2 (5 bases). V lost 5 bases and J 0 bases, leaving 12 bases between the germline ends. The germline V gene has CDR1 SGHTA and CDR2 FQGNSA. The CDR3 is 15 residues long. Written as DNA, the CDR3 is TGTGCCAGCAGCCGCGGACTGGAAAGCACAGATACGCAGTATTTT. Its protein product is CASSRGLESTDTQYF.